The table lists the clone carrying this TCR beta chain with a count of one. The antigen is unknown. The data were taken from a study of shared clonotypes between healthy human individuals. This CDR3 is built from 16 residues. Germline CDR1 LNHNV, CDR2 YYDKDF (reference sequence). V lost 0 bases and J 0 bases, leaving 9 bases between the germline ends. Libraries were prepared by immunoSEQ multiplex PCR; TCRdb keeps only in-frame clonotypes and omits some of them. The sample includes under 850,000 clones, roughly 92% of them seen just once. Naive CD8 cells lacked CD45RO, underwent positive selection for CCR7 and left out terminally differentiated effector memory CD45RA+ cells. Findings and limits, study-wide: Against clonotypes common to all four donors, non-shared ones had lower generation probabilities. Generally, estimated richness proved larger in naive subsets than it did in memory subsets.

Source material: naive CD8+ T cells sorted from blood. This TCR derives from a man aged 30-40 years in good health. The chain is built from TRBV15 and TRBJ2-1; D uncertain. The CDR3 is CATSRDITSSYNEQFF. Here the CDR3 DNA reads TGTGCCACCAGCAGAGATATCACAAGCTCCTACAATGAGCAGTTCTTC.